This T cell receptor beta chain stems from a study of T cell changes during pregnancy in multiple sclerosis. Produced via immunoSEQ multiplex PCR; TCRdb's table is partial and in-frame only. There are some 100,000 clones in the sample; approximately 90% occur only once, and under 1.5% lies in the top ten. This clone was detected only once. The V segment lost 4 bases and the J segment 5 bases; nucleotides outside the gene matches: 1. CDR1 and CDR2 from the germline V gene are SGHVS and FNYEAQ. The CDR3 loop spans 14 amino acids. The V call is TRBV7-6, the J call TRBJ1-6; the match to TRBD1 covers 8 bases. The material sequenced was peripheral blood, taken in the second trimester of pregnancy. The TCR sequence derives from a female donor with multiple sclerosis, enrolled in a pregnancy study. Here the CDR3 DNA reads TGTGCCAGCAGCTGGACAGGGAATAATTCACCCCTCCACTTT. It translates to CASSWTGNNSPLHF.